The 24 T cell receptor beta chains in this list originate from one sample, sequenced in a study of T cells in Graves' hyperthyroidism and ophthalmopathy. TCR beta CDR3 region amplification was performed from RNA transcripts. First-round RT-PCR of the TCR CDR3 relied on the HTBI primer set. TCRdb re-analysed the multiplex PCR reads in MiXCR, keeping a single row per CDR3 protein. This table holds 550,000 to 600,000 distinct CDR3 sequences, approximately 15% found once. Source material: blood. These receptors all stem from a woman between 18 and 29 years old with Graves' ophthalmopathy.

This rearrangement joins TRBV6-1 to TRBJ2-2; TRBD2 matches 10 bases. This CDR3 is 16 amino acids long. Germline V gene lookup returns CDR1 MNHNS and CDR2 SASEGT. V dropped 7 bases and J dropped 6; count of bases not matched to a gene: 11. CDR3 DNA: TGTGCCAGCACCTTACTAGCGGGGAGCCGCCCCGGGGAGCTGTTTTTT. Its translation: CASTLLAGSRPGELFF.

The genes are TRBV6-1 and TRBJ2-1, with D uncertain. Trimming took off 5 bases at V and 7 bases at J, with 9 bases between the two ends. The CDR3 is 12 amino acids. Per germline, CDR1 MNHNS and CDR2 SASEGT. CDR3 coding DNA: TGTGCCAGCAGTTTTCAACAGAATGAGCAGTTCTTC. Its translation is CASSFQQNEQFF.

This clonotype showed up many times. The chain combines TRBV5-8 with TRBJ2-3; 11 bases line up with TRBD2. V trimming: 1 base; J trimming: 5 bases; junction bases outside the gene matches: 0. This CDR3 contains 14 residues. Germline V gene sequence: CDR1 SGHTS, CDR2 YDEGEE. The CDR3 sequence is CASSLTSGRDTQYF. DNA for the CDR3: TGTGCCAGCAGCTTGACTAGCGGGAGAGATACGCAGTATTTT.

The table lists this clonotype with a few counts. A much more abundant neighbour one base away suggests this may be a read error. The V call is TRBV18, the J call TRBJ1-5; no clear D gene. V shed 2 bases and J shed 13 bases, with 15 bases lying between them. The CDR3 runs to 13 residues. The germline gives CDR1 KGHSH, CDR2 LQKENI. The CDR3 DNA reads TGTGCCAGCTCACCAGAAAGTGGGTCTACGCAGCATTTT. It yields the protein CASSPESGSTQHF.

This clonotype was detected ten times or more. The rearrangement links TRBV7-6 to TRBJ2-7; tentatively, D is TRBD2 (6 bases). Germline CDR1 is SGHVS and CDR2 is FNYEAQ. Trimming took 3 bases from V and 5 from J, leaving 32 bases between them. The CDR3 length is 20 residues. The CDR3: CASSLLHPTGLRDGLNEQYF. The CDR3, as DNA: TGTGCCAGCAGCTTGCTTCATCCTACAGGACTACGGGACGGTCTTAACGAGCAGTACTTC.

This clonotype showed up just a few times. This sequence joins TRBV7-9 and TRBJ1-2; perhaps TRBD1 as D (5 bases). V was shortened by 5 bases and J by 0 bases, with 22 bases between the two germline ends. The CDR3 is 18 residues long. CDR1 SEHNR and CDR2 FQNEAQ come from the germline V gene (reference sequence). CDR3 in DNA: TGTGCCAGCAGCCGACGCGGACAAGTCGAGGGCGCTAACTATGGCTACACCTTC. Protein product: CASSRRGQVEGANYGYTF. Complete variable domain (other parts from reference TRBV7-9 and TRBJ1-2): DTGVSQNPRHKITKRGQNVTFRCDPISEHNRLYWYRQTLGQGPEFLTYFQNEAQLEKSRLLSDRFSAERPKGSFSTLEIQRTEQGDSAMYLCASSRRGQVEGANYGYTFGSGTRLTVV.

This clonotype has at least ten counts. The chain joins TRBV20-1 to TRBJ2-5, with D possibly being TRBD2 (6 bases). Germline V gives CDR1 DFQATT, CDR2 SNEGSKA (reference sequence). The length of the CDR3 is 13 residues. V was cut by 5 bases and J by 5 bases, with 15 bases left in between. DNA of the CDR3: TGCAGTGCTGGCGGGACTGGGGGGGAGACCCAGTACTTC. Residues: CSAGGTGGETQYF.

The CDR3 reads CASSPTGGRTGNEQFF. The CDR3 DNA is TGTGCCAGCAGCCCAACGGGGGGGAGGACTGGTAATGAGCAGTTCTTC. The V and J genes are TRBV7-8 and TRBJ2-1; 8 nucleotides match TRBD2. The J segment lost 7 bases and the V segment lost 5 bases, leaving 13 bases of the junction unmatched. The CDR3 runs 16 residues. Germline loops: CDR1 SGHVS, CDR2 FQNEAQ.

This clonotype was seen at least ten times. The V call is TRBV28, the J call TRBJ2-7; 10 bases are shared with TRBD2. The V segment lost 1 base and the J segment 3 bases; nucleotides outside the gene matches: 3. The CDR3 length is 15 residues. Looked up from germline, CDR1 is MDHEN and CDR2 is SYDVKM. The DNA of the CDR3 is TGTGCCAGCAGTTTATTTCTAGCGGGAGACTACGAGCAGTACTTC. Translation gives CASSLFLAGDYEQYF.

This clonotype was found many times. The chain combines TRBV24-1 with TRBJ1-5, with D perhaps TRBD1 (5 bases). The CDR3 runs to 13 residues. The V gene lost 1 base and the J gene lost 12 bases, with 12 bases spanning the gap. In germline, CDR1 is KGHDR, CDR2 SFDVKD. CDR3 nucleotides: TGTGCCACCAGTGATTTAGCCGGGGCAGACCAGCATTTT. It encodes CATSDLAGADQHF.

The chain carries TRBV4-1 and TRBJ2-1, with 13 bases fitting TRBD2. This CDR3 is built from 16 residues. CDR1 is MGHRA, CDR2 YSYEKL, per germline. Trimming at V came to 1 base and at J to 4 bases, leaving 1 base not matched to a gene. This CDR3 is CASSQGTSGGYNEQFF. The CDR3 DNA is TGCGCCAGCAGCCAAGGGACTAGCGGGGGATACAATGAGCAGTTCTTC.

The chain couples TRBV4-3 to TRBJ2-7; D may be TRBD1 (5 bases). V lost 4 bases and J lost 3, with 10 bases in between. The V gene's germline CDR1 is LGHNA and CDR2 YSLEER. The CDR3 is made up of 13 amino acids. The CDR3 loop reads CASSPQVNYEQYF. DNA for the CDR3: TGCGCCAGCAGCCCACAGGTCAACTACGAGCAGTACTTC.

This clonotype was detected only once. This rearrangement joins TRBV6-4 to TRBJ2-5; 10 bases are shared with TRBD1. Trimming took 5 bases from V and 1 from J; bases not matched to a gene: 4. The CDR3 runs to 15 residues. CDR1 and CDR2 (germline): MRHNA, SNTAGT. The chain's CDR3 is CASSLDRGFQETQYF. Here the CDR3 DNA reads TGTGCCAGCAGTCTGGACAGGGGGTTCCAAGAGACCCAGTACTTC.

This clonotype appeared a few times. The V gene is TRBV12-3 or TRBV12-4, the J gene TRBJ2-5; 7 positions agree with TRBD2. With V trimmed by 4 bases and J by 3 bases, 8 bases remained unmatched. The CDR3 contains 15 residues. CDR3 residues: CASSWEGGRKETQYF. The CDR3 DNA sequence: TGTGCCAGCAGTTGGGAGGGAGGGAGAAAAGAGACCCAGTACTTC.

This clonotype has a count of ten or more. V usage is TRBV7-9 and J usage is TRBJ2-1, with TRBD2 identical over 12 bases. V lost 6 bases and J lost 3; bases outside the gene matches: 3. Germline CDR1 is SEHNR and CDR2 is FQNEAQ (reference sequence). The CDR3 is made up of 15 amino acids. CDR3 residues: CASRLAGGFYNEQFF. CDR3 DNA sequence: TGTGCCAGCAGACTAGCGGGAGGTTTCTACAATGAGCAGTTCTTC.

This clonotype has a count of ten or more. V and J are TRBV24-1 and TRBJ2-3; TRBD2 aligns across 13 bases. The V gene end was trimmed by 3 bases and the J gene end by 4 bases; junction bases not matched to a gene: 6. Germline-derived CDR1 and CDR2 are KGHDR and SFDVKD. The CDR3 sequence is 17 residues long. The CDR3 here is CATSDPGLAGRSDTQYF. CDR3 bases: TGTGCCACCAGTGATCCGGGACTAGCGGGACGCTCAGATACGCAGTATTTT.

V usage is TRBV3-1 and J usage is TRBJ1-1, with D perhaps TRBD1 (5 bases). The germline V gene has CDR1 LGHDT and CDR2 YNNKEL (reference sequence). The CDR3 covers 20 residues. Deletions cut 0 bases from V and 3 bases from J, with 26 bases between. The CDR3: CASSQDGGGPVVGGDTEAFF. The CDR3 DNA reads as TGTGCCAGCAGCCAAGATGGGGGGGGACCGGTCGTTGGTGGGGACACTGAAGCTTTCTTT.

The V and J genes are TRBV7-2 and TRBJ2-7; weak D call: TRBD2 (5 bases). CDR3 length: 18 residues. Trimming stripped 5 bases from V and 4 bases from J, with 27 bases between. Germline CDR1 is SGHTA and CDR2 is FQGNSA. CDR3 region: CASSSRGPGSRRRYEQYF. The CDR3 coding sequence is TGTGCCAGCAGCAGCCGCGGACCGGGATCTCGACGCCGTTACGAGCAGTACTTC.

This clonotype has at least ten counts. This chain links TRBV20-1 with TRBJ1-1; D remains ambiguous. Trimming removed 6 bases at V and 1 base at J, with 15 bases between. The CDR3 sequence is 14 residues long. The V gene's germline CDR1 is DFQATT and CDR2 SNEGSKA (reference sequence). CDR3 protein: CSATKQIGNTEAFF. The CDR3 region has the DNA TGCAGTGCAACCAAACAGATAGGGAACACTGAAGCTTTCTTT.

The sample holds many counts of this clonotype. This chain uses TRBV28 with TRBJ1-1; possibly TRBD1 for D (5 bases). V dropped 7 bases and J dropped 1 base, with 16 bases sitting between them. The germline gives CDR1 MDHEN, CDR2 SYDVKM. This CDR3 has 15 residues. The CDR3 spells CASTPMLGRNTEAFF. The CDR3 region has the DNA TGTGCCAGCACCCCAATGTTGGGGCGGAACACTGAAGCTTTCTTT.

The chain couples TRBV9 to TRBJ2-7; D ambiguous. CDR3 length equals 14 residues. V was clipped by 0 bases and J by 3 bases, with 10 bases between them. Germline V lookup: CDR1 SGDLS, CDR2 YYNGEE. As DNA, the CDR3 is TGTGCCAGCAGCGTAGCGCAGGACGTCTACGAGCAGTACTTC. This codes for CASSVAQDVYEQYF.

This clonotype appeared many times. The chain uses TRBV28 and TRBJ2-1, with D perhaps TRBD2 (7 bases). Germline loops: CDR1 MDHEN, CDR2 SYDVKM. V was trimmed by 8 bases and J by 7 bases, leaving 33 bases between them. This CDR3 is built from 19 residues. CDR3 bases: TGTGCCAGCGTCACCTACACCGGGCGGGGGAGGGGGACTAAAAATGAGCAGTTCTTC. Protein sequence: CASVTYTGRGRGTKNEQFF.

This sequence joins TRBV9 and TRBJ2-1; D is perhaps TRBD1 (5 bases). There are 14 residues in the CDR3. Germline loops: CDR1 SGDLS, CDR2 YYNGEE. The ends were cut back, 0 bases at V and 7 bases at J, with 11 bases in the middle. This CDR3 is CASSVVQGNNEQFF. The CDR3 DNA is TGTGCCAGCAGCGTAGTCCAGGGAAATAATGAGCAGTTCTTC.

The gene calls are TRBV7-9 and TRBJ2-1; D remains ambiguous. The V gene lost 1 base and the J gene lost 4 bases, with 11 bases spanning the gap. CDR1 and CDR2 from the germline V gene are SEHNR and FQNEAQ (reference sequence). The CDR3 totals 15 residues. The CDR3 DNA reads as TGTGCCAGCAGCTTAGTGCCAGCAACATACAATGAGCAGTTCTTC. Translation gives CASSLVPATYNEQFF.